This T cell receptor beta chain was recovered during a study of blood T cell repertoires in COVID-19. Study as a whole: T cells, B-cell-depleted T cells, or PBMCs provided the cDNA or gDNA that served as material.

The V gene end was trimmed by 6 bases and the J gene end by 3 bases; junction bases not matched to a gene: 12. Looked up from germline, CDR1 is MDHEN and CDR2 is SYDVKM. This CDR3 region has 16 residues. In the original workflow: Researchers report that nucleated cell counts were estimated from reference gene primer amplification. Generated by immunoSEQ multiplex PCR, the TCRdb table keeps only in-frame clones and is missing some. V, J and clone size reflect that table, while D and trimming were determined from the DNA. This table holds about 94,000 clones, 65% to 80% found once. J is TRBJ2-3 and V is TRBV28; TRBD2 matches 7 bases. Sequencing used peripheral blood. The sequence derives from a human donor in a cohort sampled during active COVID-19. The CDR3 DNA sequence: TGTGCCAGCAGCTTCCCCCGGGAGGAATATACAGATACGCAGTATTTT. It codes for CASSFPREEYTDTQYF.